The clone carrying this TCR beta chain was counted ten times or more. What it recognizes is unknown. The data belong to a study of early T cells in non-severe SARS-CoV-2 infection. Study-level background: Alpha and beta chains were unpaired, from unsorted whole-blood bulk RNA.

Study results and limitations: Missing private and CD4 specificities, VDJdb matching favored anti-spike CD8 responses.

The CDR3 spans 13 residues. V lost 0 bases, J lost 8 bases, and 5 bases lay in between. Individual cDNA molecules carried attached unique molecular identifiers. One entry per CDR3 protein results from TCRdb running MiXCR on the 5' RACE reads. The sample consists of about 61,000 distinct CDR3 sequences, approximately 12% of them appearing once. The specimen comprised whole blood, sampled at baseline. V and J are TRBV12-3 or TRBV12-4 and TRBJ1-6; D ambiguous. The sequence came from an adult who was a healthcare worker with PCR-confirmed SARS-CoV-2 infection or an uninfected control (not recorded which). The donor label of this sample is uncertain. The CDR3 sequence: CASSLAKDSPLHF. CDR3 in DNA: TGTGCCAGCAGTTTAGCGAAGGATTCACCCCTCCACTTT.